This T cell receptor beta chain was found in a study of tissue T cells after allogeneic stem cell transplantation. Time point of the sample: mouse harvest day 7 after allogeneic transplant. Mouse grafts combined 10^7 T-cell-depleted bone marrow cells with 10^6 splenic CD5+ T cells. Tissues came from B6→BALB/c major-mismatch GVHD mice at day 7 or 14. Study-wide findings and caveats: The study did not identify alloreactive or antigen-specific tissue TCRs, and some clones might be persisting host cells. Blood and spleen captured only part of the tissue TCR repertoire.

Germline CDR1 is SNHLY and CDR2 is FYNGKV (reference sequence). There are 14 residues in the CDR3. Trimming stripped 4 bases from V and 0 bases from J, with 8 bases between. Sequencing of TCRbeta CDR3 at survey depth gave sequences and template counts. The data were produced by immunoSEQ multiplex PCR, yet TCRdb's version contains in-frame clones alone and is incomplete. The sample shows a few thousand clones, 50% of them seen only once. To note about this clone: No antigen is known for it. All gene names here are mouse names. The CDR3 goes on 1 residue after the read ends, and that part is filled in from the germline J gene.

The clonotype was recovered from a female BALB/c mouse given C57BL/6 T cells with graft-versus-host disease after an allogeneic hematopoietic cell transplant. The J gene is TRBJ2-4, the V gene TRBV3; D is possibly TRBD1 (6 bases). Sequencing input: gut tissue. The CDR3: CASSYGQSQNTLYF. The sequenced part of the CDR3 DNA is TGTGCCAGCAGCTATGGACAGAGTCAAAACACCTTGTAC.